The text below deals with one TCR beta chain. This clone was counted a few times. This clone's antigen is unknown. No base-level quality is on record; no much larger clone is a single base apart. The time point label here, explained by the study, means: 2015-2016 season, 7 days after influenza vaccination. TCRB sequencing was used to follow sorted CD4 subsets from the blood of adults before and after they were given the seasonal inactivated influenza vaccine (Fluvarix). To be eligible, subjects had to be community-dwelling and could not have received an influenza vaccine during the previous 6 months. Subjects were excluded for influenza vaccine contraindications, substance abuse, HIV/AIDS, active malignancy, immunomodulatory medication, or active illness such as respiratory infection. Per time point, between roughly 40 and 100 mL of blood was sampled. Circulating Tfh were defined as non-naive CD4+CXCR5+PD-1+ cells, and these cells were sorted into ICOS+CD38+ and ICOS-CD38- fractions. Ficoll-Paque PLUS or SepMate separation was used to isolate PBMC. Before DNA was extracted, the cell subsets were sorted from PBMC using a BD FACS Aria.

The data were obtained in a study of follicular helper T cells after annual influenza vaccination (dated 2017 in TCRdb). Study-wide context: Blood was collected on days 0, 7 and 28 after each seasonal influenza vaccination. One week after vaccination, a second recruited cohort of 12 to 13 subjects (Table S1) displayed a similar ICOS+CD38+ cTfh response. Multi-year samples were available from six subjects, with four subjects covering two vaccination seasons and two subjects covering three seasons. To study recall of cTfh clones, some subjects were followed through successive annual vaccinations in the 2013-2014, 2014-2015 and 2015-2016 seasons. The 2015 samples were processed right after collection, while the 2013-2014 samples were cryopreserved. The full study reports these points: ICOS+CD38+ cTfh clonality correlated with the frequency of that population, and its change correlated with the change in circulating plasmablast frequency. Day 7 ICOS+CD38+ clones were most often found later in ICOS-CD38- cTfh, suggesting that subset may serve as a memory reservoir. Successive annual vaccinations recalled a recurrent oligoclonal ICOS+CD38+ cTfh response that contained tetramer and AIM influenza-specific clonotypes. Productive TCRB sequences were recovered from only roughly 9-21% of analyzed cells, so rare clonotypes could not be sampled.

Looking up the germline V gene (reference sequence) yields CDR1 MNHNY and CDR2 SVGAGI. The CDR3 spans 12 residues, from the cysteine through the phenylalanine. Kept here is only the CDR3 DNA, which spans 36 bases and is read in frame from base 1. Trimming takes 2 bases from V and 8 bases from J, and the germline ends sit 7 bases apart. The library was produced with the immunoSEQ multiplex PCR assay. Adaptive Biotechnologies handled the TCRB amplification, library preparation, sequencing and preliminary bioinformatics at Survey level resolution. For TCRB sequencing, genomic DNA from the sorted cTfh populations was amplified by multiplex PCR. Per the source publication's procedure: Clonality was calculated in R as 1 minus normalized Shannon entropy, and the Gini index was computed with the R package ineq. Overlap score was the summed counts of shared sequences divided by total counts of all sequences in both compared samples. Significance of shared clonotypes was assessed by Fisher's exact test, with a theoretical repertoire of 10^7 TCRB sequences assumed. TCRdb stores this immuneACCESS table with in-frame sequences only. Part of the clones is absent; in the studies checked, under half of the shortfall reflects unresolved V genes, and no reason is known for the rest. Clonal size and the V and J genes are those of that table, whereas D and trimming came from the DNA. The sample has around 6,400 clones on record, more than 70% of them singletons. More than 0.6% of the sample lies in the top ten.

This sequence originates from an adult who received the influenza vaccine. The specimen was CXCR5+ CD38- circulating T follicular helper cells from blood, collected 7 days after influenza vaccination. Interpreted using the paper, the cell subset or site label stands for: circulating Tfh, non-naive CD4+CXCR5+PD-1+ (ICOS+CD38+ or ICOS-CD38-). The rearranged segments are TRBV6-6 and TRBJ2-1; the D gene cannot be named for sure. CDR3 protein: CASSYLGYEQFF. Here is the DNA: TGTGCCAGCAGTTACCTAGGTTATGAGCAGTTCTTC.